This entry features one T cell receptor beta chain sequence. This clonotype was observed at least ten times. Its antigen remains undetermined. Base qualities are missing; no much larger clone stands one base away. The sample is drawn from a study of T cells in Graves' hyperthyroidism and ophthalmopathy (dated by TCRdb to the late 2010s). In the study overall: Peripheral blood samples were taken at initial diagnosis, before any treatment was given. TCR Vbeta CDR3 sequencing of 130 to 150 peripheral blood samples (over 40 ophthalmopathy, approximately 80 hyperthyroidism and 17 progressor patients) is reported in the paper. An independent validation cohort of under 20 hyperthyroidism patients and roughly 16 patients who later progressed to ophthalmopathy tested prospective prediction of ophthalmopathy. TCR V-J signatures able to tell the groups apart were searched for in a discovery cohort of 95 or so patients, of whom more than 40 had Graves' ophthalmopathy and around 56 had stable Graves' hyperthyroidism. In addition, the study compared T-cell repertoires in thyroid tissue and in blood from roughly 6 Graves' hyperthyroidism patients. The 80 to 100 discovery patients were randomly divided into training and test sets at a 7:3 ratio. After sampling, hyperthyroidism patients received methimazole starting at 30 mg daily, and ophthalmopathy patients received high-dose intravenous methylprednisolone. General findings and caveats noted by the study authors: Blood samples also contained most of the expanded thyroid clonotypes (frequency above 0.001), which suggests that blood repertoires may reflect thyroid immune responses. Ophthalmopathy was separated from stable hyperthyroidism by a 13 V-J signature model, with about 86% sensitivity and about 81% specificity obtained in cross-validation and 80%/75% obtained in testing. Sample size was not statistically predetermined, and investigators were not blinded to group allocation. In validation, progression to ophthalmopathy was predicted by the model with almost 71% sensitivity and 72% to 85% specificity, a median of approximately 7.1 months before onset.

Stable Graves' hyperthyroidism was defined as no progression to ophthalmopathy during 18 months of follow-up. Hyperthyroidism patients were newly diagnosed, with disease duration under 2 months, and aged 18 to 65 years. The study excluded patients with uncontrolled infections, other autoimmune diseases, pregnancy or lactation. Diagnoses relied on clinical symptoms, serum thyroxine and TRAb, thyroid ultrasound and orbital computed tomography. PBMCs were separated from under 11 ml of fresh peripheral blood using Ficoll-Paque density gradient centrifugation. Trizol reagent was used to extract total RNA, and RNA quality was then checked on an Agilent 2100 Bioanalyzer. TCR beta CDR3 regions were amplified from RNA transcripts. The TCR CDR3 was subjected to a first round of RT-PCR using the HTBI primer set and the Qiagen OneStep RT-PCR kit. Libraries were constructed in a second round of multiplex PCR, after which size selection and purification were carried out. The libraries were sequenced on an Illumina HiSeq2000 using paired-end 100 bp reads. Per the authors' processing: Raw data were processed with SOAPnuke, discarding reads with adapters, uncalled bases, mean Phred below 15, or no exact constant-primer or identifier match. COPE v1.2.5 was used to merge the high-quality paired reads, and each unique nucleotide sequence was defined as a clonotype. Clonotypes were aligned to IMGT TRBV, TRBD and TRBJ reference segments using MiTCR v1.1. Analysis was restricted to V-J combinations with a frequency above 0.0001, which covered roughly 99% of repertoires. The TCS score was defined as the ratio of F50 (clonal expansion) to E x V (chaos), calculated using BLOSUM62-based TCRdist between CDR3 peptides within each V-J. Welch's t-statistics and random forest reduced fewer than 600 V-J features to roughly 13, which were used in a naive Bayes classifier (R e1071). TCRdb itself trimmed the public reads at Q25 with fastp, ran MiXCR and retained productive beta chains. Duplicate CDR3 protein sequences are folded into a single record with the most common DNA and genes. None of the V and J calls come from the authors' own analysis; TCRdb made them. This sample has more than 300,000 distinct CDR3 sequences in its table, and approximately 15% of those were observed once. The top ten hold 20% to 25% of the sample.

The TCR sequence derives from a woman under 40 with Graves' hyperthyroidism. Material for sequencing was blood.

The nucleotide sequence reads as follows: TGTGCCAGCAGTTTCGGTCGTGGGGGGTTGAGCTCCTACAATGAGCAGTTCTTC. Its coded protein is CASSFGRGGLSSYNEQFF. The rearrangement combines TRBV27 with TRBJ2-1; the D segment could be TRBD2, given 6 matching bases. V loses 3 bases, J loses 0 bases, and the germline ends lie 18 bases apart. The germline V gene (reference sequence) provides CDR1 MNHEY and CDR2 SMNVEV. The cysteine opens and the phenylalanine closes a CDR3 of 18 amino acids. The sequence is cut down to CDR3 DNA, 54 bases in frame from base 1.